This paragraph covers one TCR beta chain sequence. These data belong to a study of blood T cell repertoires in COVID-19. In the study overall: COVID-19 samples from acute and convalescent phases originated in the United States, Italy and Spain. In each case, the material was cDNA or gDNA derived from T cells, B-cell-depleted T cells, or PBMCs.

The method was immunoSEQ multiplex PCR; TCRdb's version includes in-frame clones alone and lacks a portion of them. This sample yields roughly 100,000 clones, of which approximately 80% are seen a single time; approximately 4.6% belongs to the top ten. Trimming at V came to 6 bases and at J to 0 bases, leaving 6 bases not matched to a gene. Germline lookup yields CDR1 MDHEN and CDR2 SYDVKM. The CDR3 loop spans 15 amino acids. Material for sequencing was peripheral blood. This clonotype was sampled from a man older than 75 with COVID-19, enrolled during active disease. V gene TRBV28 combines with J gene TRBJ2-3, with 7 bases matching TRBD2. CDR3 sequence reads: CASSPSGTSTDTQYF. DNA for the CDR3: TGTGCCAGCAGCCCTAGCGGAACTAGCACAGATACGCAGTATTTT.